The clone carrying this T cell receptor beta chain was detected many times. Its antigen is unidentified. The data originate from a study of T-cell reconstitution after alpha-beta-depleted transplantation in children. General observations from the study: Elevated TCRbeta diversity at day 60 was traced, in some patients, to surviving recipient T cells and thymic progenitors. T-cell counts and diversity at one year post-transplant came mainly from newly produced T cells. There were reportedly several hundred expanded graft clones from which alpha-beta T cells came about two months after transplant.

Preparation of the TCRbeta library used unique molecular identifiers. TCRdb analysed the PCR reads with MiXCR anew, one entry per CDR3 protein. The sample lists a few hundred thousand distinct CDR3 sequences; approximately 10% were seen once. The CDR3 spans 15 residues. With 0 bases clipped from V and 4 bases from J, the junction kept 3 bases outside the gene matches. The germline V gene encodes CDR1 SGHTA and CDR2 FQGNSA. The sequencing used peripheral blood, collected 180 days after TCRalphabeta/CD19-depleted stem cell transplant. The clonotype was recovered from a male patient aged 2-15 years who had a stem cell transplant for chronic granulomatous disease, so the T cells may come from the graft donor. The chain couples TRBV7-2 to TRBJ2-7; 10 bases match TRBD2. CDR3 in amino acids: CASSLASGGAYEQYF. In DNA, the CDR3 is TGTGCCAGCAGCTTAGCCAGCGGGGGGGCTTACGAGCAGTACTTC.